Below are 32 T cell receptor beta chains sequenced from a single sample in a study of T cell repertoires in cytomegalovirus infection. TCRdb recomputed calls from the reads with MiXCR, one row per CDR3 protein. The sample shows some 320,000 distinct CDR3 sequences, more than 8% of them seen only once. Sequenced input: PBMCs. The source is a human donor in good health (CMV status not recorded). Some clones in this sample may be carry-over from other donors' samples.

This clonotype was observed a handful of times. The chain combines TRBV7-8 with TRBJ2-3; 9 positions agree with TRBD1. The ends lost 4 bases at V and 3 bases at J; junction bases unmatched: 5. The germline V gene encodes CDR1 SGHVS and CDR2 FQNEAQ. The CDR3 covers 15 residues. CDR3 bases: TGTGCCAGCAGCTCCCGGGACAGGGCGACAGATACGCAGTATTTT. Its translation is CASSSRDRATDTQYF.

DNA for the CDR3: TGTGCCACCAGTGATTTGCGGGACAGGGGGTTGTATGAGCAGTTCTTC. It translates to CATSDLRDRGLYEQFF. The chain recombines TRBV24-1 with TRBJ2-1, with 11 bases aligning to TRBD1. The J segment lost 8 bases and the V segment lost 0 bases, leaving 5 bases of the junction unmatched. Germline assignment: CDR1 KGHDR and CDR2 SFDVKD. The CDR3 contains 16 residues.

This clonotype came up many times. V gene TRBV12-3 or TRBV12-4 combines with J gene TRBJ2-7; possible D gene TRBD1, 6 bases. V was shortened by 7 bases and J by 1 base, with 17 bases between the two germline ends. This CDR3 has 15 amino acids. CDR3 sequence: CASIPGTRTSYEQYF. DNA of the CDR3: TGTGCCAGCATCCCAGGGACACGCACATCCTACGAGCAGTACTTC.

This clonotype was counted many times. The chain carries TRBV7-9 and TRBJ2-7; TRBD1 matches 10 bases. Unmatched junction bases numbered 6, after V lost 4 bases and J lost 3 bases. The CDR3 contains 15 residues. Germline V lookup: CDR1 SEHNR, CDR2 FQNEAQ (reference sequence). CDR3 sequence: CASSSGQGTHYEQYF. CDR3 nucleotides: TGTGCCAGCAGCTCGGGACAGGGGACACACTACGAGCAGTACTTC.

The CDR3: CASSLGRVGSPLHF. The DNA of the CDR3 is TGTGCCAGCAGCTTAGGCAGGGTAGGATCACCCCTCCACTTT. The genes are TRBV7-2 and TRBJ1-6; perhaps TRBD1 as D (5 bases). Germline V gene sequence: CDR1 SGHTA, CDR2 FQGNSA. The CDR3 is made up of 14 amino acids. V shed 1 base and J shed 10 bases, with 11 bases lying between them.

The genes are TRBV20-1 and TRBJ1-5; TRBD1 agrees at 8 bases. V shed 5 bases, J shed 11 bases, and the junction held 11 bases outside the gene matches. Germline assignment: CDR1 DFQATT and CDR2 SNEGSKA (reference sequence). The CDR3 is made up of 13 amino acids. The CDR3 spells CSAPGQGRMAQHF. For the CDR3, the DNA is TGCAGTGCTCCTGGACAGGGTAGAATGGCCCAGCATTTT.

A word on this clonotype: A clone one base away is much larger, so this may be a read error. This likely comes from a read error, as the CDR3 has no conserved phenylalanine or tryptophan at its end. The chain links TRBV7-4 to TRBJ1-5; D possibly corresponds to TRBD1 (5 bases). V gave up 4 bases and J gave up 0 bases, with 16 bases separating them. The CDR3 is 17 amino acids. Germline CDR1 SGHVT, CDR2 SQSDAQ. CDR3 protein: CASSSKGAQISNQPQHV. The CDR3 DNA reads TGTGCCAGCAGCTCTAAAGGGGCACAAATTAGCAATCAGCCCCAGCATGTT.

V usage is TRBV12-3 or TRBV12-4 and J usage is TRBJ1-5; 7 bases line up with TRBD1. The ends lost 8 bases at V and 6 bases at J; junction bases unmatched: 10. The CDR3 totals 14 residues. The CDR3 is CASATAGGGQPQHF. In nucleotides, the CDR3 is TGTGCCAGCGCTACGGCAGGGGGTGGTCAGCCCCAGCATTTT.

In regard to this clonotype: Since a much larger clone is just one base distant, this may be a read error. The chain has TRBV27 and TRBJ1-1, with 8 bases lining up with TRBD1. The ends lost 1 base at V and 8 bases at J; junction bases unmatched: 9. This CDR3 spans 15 amino acids. Germline V gives CDR1 MNHEY, CDR2 SMNVEV (reference sequence). The CDR3 coding sequence is TGTGCCAGCAGTTTATTTACAGGGGGGGCATCGGAAGCTTTCTTT. It translates to CASSLFTGGASEAFF.

This clonotype was seen at least ten times. The chain recombines TRBV6-2 or TRBV6-3 with TRBJ2-7; TRBD1 agrees at 10 bases. V trimming: 4 bases; J trimming: 1 base; junction bases outside the gene matches: 1. CDR1 is MNHEY and CDR2 is SVGEGT in the germline V gene. The CDR3 spans 14 residues. CDR3 DNA: TGTGCCAGCAGTTGGACAGGGGGGTCCTACGAGCAGTACTTC. Its translation: CASSWTGGSYEQYF.

The sample holds a few counts of this clonotype. This chain links TRBV7-2 with TRBJ2-7; 16 nucleotides match TRBD2. In germline, CDR1 is SGHTA, CDR2 FQGNSA. Trimming cost V 2 bases and J 3 bases; bases outside gene matches: 4. CDR3 size: 17 residues. CDR3 bases: TGTGCCAGCAGCTTACGGGGACTAGCGGGGGGGCTCTACGAGCAGTACTTC. Its translation is CASSLRGLAGGLYEQYF.

This clonotype was recorded a few times. CDR3 nucleotides: TGCAGTGCCCCCGGGTCCGGGGGCTTCTACAATGAGCAGTTCTTC. This encodes CSAPGSGGFYNEQFF. This chain joins TRBV20-1 and TRBJ2-1; tentatively, D is TRBD1 or TRBD2 (6 bases each). The CDR3 totals 15 residues. CDR1 is DFQATT and CDR2 is SNEGSKA in the germline V gene (reference sequence). The V and J ends lost 6 bases and 3 bases respectively, with 18 bases between them.

This clonotype was counted at least ten times. The genes are TRBV12-3 or TRBV12-4 and TRBJ2-5, with no clear D. Trimming took off 3 bases at V and 4 bases at J, with 3 bases between the two ends. The CDR3 loop spans 11 amino acids. In nucleotides, the CDR3 is TGTGCCAGCAGTTTTCTAGAGACCCAGTACTTC. This translates into CASSFLETQYF.

In this sample, this clonotype turned up many times. The CDR3: CASSLRLISYEQYF. Written as DNA, the CDR3 is TGTGCCAGCAGCCTAAGACTCATCTCCTACGAGCAGTACTTC. This chain links TRBV6-2 or TRBV6-3 with TRBJ2-7; D not resolved. Germline V gene sequence: CDR1 MNHEY, CDR2 SVGEGT. This CDR3 is built from 14 residues. The V end lost 6 bases, the J end lost 0 bases, and 12 bases lay between the germline ends.

This clonotype was observed a few times. V gene TRBV18 combines with J gene TRBJ2-1, with 7 bases identical to TRBD1. CDR3 length: 17 amino acids. Trimming cost V 5 bases and J 2 bases; bases outside gene matches: 12. Germline-derived CDR1 and CDR2 are KGHSH and LQKENI. CDR3 coding DNA: TGTGCCAGCTCAAGGCAATCACAGGGGACCGCCTACAATGAGCAGTTCTTC. The encoded protein is CASSRQSQGTAYNEQFF.

This clonotype occurred a few times. This chain links TRBV10-3 with TRBJ2-7; TRBD2 matches at 11 bases. This CDR3 is built from 14 residues. Losses at the gene ends were 6 bases for V and 6 bases for J; bases not matched to a gene: 7. The germline gives CDR1 ENHRY, CDR2 SYGVKD. For the CDR3, the DNA is TGTGCCATCAGACCGGGACTAGCGGCTTCCGAGCAGTACTTC. Amino acids: CAIRPGLAASEQYF.

The sample holds many counts of this clonotype. The CDR3 reads CASSSLAGGRYEQYF. Here the CDR3 DNA reads TGTGCCAGCAGCTCGCTAGCGGGAGGCCGCTACGAGCAGTACTTC. This chain links TRBV7-2 with TRBJ2-7; 11 bases agree with TRBD2. V lost 4 bases and J lost 3; bases outside the gene matches: 5. From germline, CDR1 is SGHTA and CDR2 FQGNSA. The CDR3 extends over 15 amino acids. The variable domain in full, completed from reference TRBV7-2 and TRBJ2-7, reads GAGVSQSPSNKVTEKGKDVELRCDPISGHTALYWYRQSLGQGLEFLIYFQGNSAPDKSGLPSDRFSAERTGGSVSTLTIQRTQQEDSAVYLCASSSLAGGRYEQYFGPGTRLTVT.

This clonotype was counted at least ten times. This chain joins TRBV6-1 and TRBJ2-5; D gene ambiguous. The V and J ends lost 1 base and 3 bases respectively, with 6 bases between them. Germline CDR1 MNHNS, CDR2 SASEGT. The CDR3 consists of 13 residues. The CDR3 coding sequence is TGTGCCAGCAGTGAAGGACTGGAAGAGACCCAGTACTTC. Translating gives CASSEGLEETQYF.

This clonotype was detected many times. The chain combines TRBV11-1 with TRBJ2-2; D remains unclear. Trimming pared 3 bases from V and 0 bases from J, leaving 14 bases between. Germline V gene lookup returns CDR1 SGHAT and CDR2 FQDESV (reference sequence). The CDR3 covers 17 residues. CDR3 sequence: CASSFHLTGTNTGELFF. The CDR3 DNA sequence: TGTGCCAGCAGCTTTCATTTAACTGGGACGAACACCGGGGAGCTGTTTTTT.

This clonotype was seen more than once but under ten times. V and J are TRBV10-3 and TRBJ2-1; 13 nucleotides agree with TRBD2. Germline V lookup: CDR1 ENHRY, CDR2 SYGVKD. This CDR3 contains 15 residues. J was trimmed by 5 bases and V by 11 bases; bases with no gene match: 9. The CDR3, as DNA: TGTGCCGTCTCGATCGGACTAGCGGGAGACAATGAGCAGTTCTTC. Translated: CAVSIGLAGDNEQFF.

This clonotype turned up a few times. The chain employs TRBV19 and TRBJ2-2, with 8 bases aligning to TRBD1. From germline, CDR1 is LNHDA and CDR2 SQIVND (reference sequence). V lost 5 bases to trimming and J lost 4 bases; unmatched junction nucleotides: 3. CDR3 length equals 14 residues. CDR3 region: CASSPGGITGELFF. The CDR3 DNA reads as TGTGCCAGTAGTCCAGGGGGCATCACCGGGGAGCTGTTTTTT. The variable domain in full, completed from reference TRBV19 and TRBJ2-2, reads DGGITQSPKYLFRKEGQNVTLSCEQNLNHDAMYWYRQDPGQGLRLIYYSQIVNDFQKGDIAEGYSVSREKKESFPLTVTSAQKNPTAFYLCASSPGGITGELFFGEGSRLTVL.

This clonotype has a count of ten or more. This chain links TRBV4-3 with TRBJ2-2, with D hard to call. The V and J ends lost 2 bases and 0 bases respectively, with 7 bases between them. The CDR3 extends over 15 amino acids. The germline V gene encodes CDR1 LGHNA and CDR2 YSLEER. The CDR3 protein is CASSQSLANTGELFF. CDR3 nucleotide sequence: TGCGCCAGCAGCCAAAGCCTAGCGAACACCGGGGAGCTGTTTTTT.

Many counts were recorded for this clonotype. The V gene is TRBV20-1, the J gene TRBJ2-2; D is uncertain. The CDR3 is made up of 14 amino acids. V was cut by 3 bases and J by 0 bases, with 8 bases left in between. Germline-derived CDR1 and CDR2 are DFQATT and SNEGSKA (reference sequence). The CDR3 bases are TGCAGTGCTAGCCGCAGAGCGAACACCGGGGAGCTGTTTTTT. As protein: CSASRRANTGELFF.

This clonotype was found many times. The V call is TRBV27, the J call TRBJ2-2, with 10 bases that match TRBD2. The junction had 3 bases not matched to a gene; V was cut back by 3 bases and J by 5 bases. This CDR3 contains 15 residues. Germline CDR1 and CDR2: MNHEY and SMNVEV (reference sequence). The CDR3 sequence: CASSFVTSGTGELFF. The CDR3 DNA follows: TGTGCCAGCAGTTTCGTGACTAGCGGGACCGGGGAGCTGTTTTTT.

This clonotype was recorded at least ten times. V is TRBV18 and J is TRBJ2-7; 11 bases match TRBD1. V dropped 3 bases and J dropped 5; count of bases not matched to a gene: 12. Germline V gene lookup returns CDR1 KGHSH and CDR2 LQKENI. This CDR3 spans 17 amino acids. Here the CDR3 reads CASSPQGSGQGAHEQYF. In nucleotides, the CDR3 is TGTGCCAGCTCACCCCAGGGCTCAGGACAGGGGGCCCACGAGCAGTACTTC.

This clonotype came up many times. The CDR3 protein is CASTRTSGGRGETQYF. The CDR3 nucleotides read TGTGCCAGCACCCGGACTAGCGGGGGGCGGGGAGAGACCCAGTACTTC. J is TRBJ2-5 and V is TRBV12-3 or TRBV12-4, with TRBD2 identical over 14 bases. This CDR3 has 16 amino acids. J gave up 4 bases and V 7 bases, and 8 bases lay outside the gene matches.

This clonotype has more than one count but fewer than ten. The CDR3 DNA reads TGTGCCAGCAGCTTAGCCTCTTATTATGGCTACACCTTC. It codes for CASSLASYYGYTF. The chain uses TRBV7-2 and TRBJ1-2, with D hard to call. This CDR3 is 13 amino acids long. Trimming left V 0 bases short and J 5 bases short, with 7 bases between. CDR1 and CDR2 (germline): SGHTA, FQGNSA.

This clonotype was counted a few times. V gene TRBV7-9 combines with J gene TRBJ1-1; D is possibly TRBD1 (5 bases). This CDR3 is built from 14 residues. CDR1 is SEHNR and CDR2 is FQNEAQ in the germline V gene (reference sequence). The ends were cut back, 6 bases at V and 1 base at J, with 12 bases in the middle. The CDR3 DNA sequence: TGTGCCAGCAGTCTTACGGGGCCGAACACTGAAGCTTTCTTT. Translated: CASSLTGPNTEAFF. The entire variable domain, with the rest obtained from reference TRBV7-9 and TRBJ1-1, is as follows: DTGVSQNPRHKITKRGQNVTFRCDPISEHNRLYWYRQTLGQGPEFLTYFQNEAQLEKSRLLSDRFSAERPKGSFSTLEIQRTEQGDSAMYLCASSLTGPNTEAFFGQGTRLTVV.

This clonotype was detected a few times. The genes are TRBV7-9 and TRBJ1-1; 8 bases line up with TRBD1. CDR3 length: 16 residues. With 2 bases clipped from V and 5 bases from J, the junction kept 10 bases outside the gene matches. Germline CDR1 reads SEHNR; CDR2 reads FQNEAQ (reference sequence). As DNA, the CDR3 is TGTGCCAGCAGCTTACGTCAGGGGGCTATGGGGACTGAAGCTTTCTTT. This gives the protein CASSLRQGAMGTEAFF.

The chain links TRBV30 to TRBJ1-1, with no clear D. CDR1 is GTSNPN and CDR2 is SVGIG in the germline V gene (reference sequence). Trimming pared 1 base from V and 5 bases from J, leaving 8 bases between. The CDR3 extends over 12 amino acids. CDR3 amino acids: CAWSGRRTEAFF. The CDR3 DNA sequence: TGTGCCTGGAGTGGCCGACGGACTGAAGCTTTCTTT.

The table lists this clonotype with many counts. The rearrangement uses TRBV7-2 and TRBJ1-6; D perhaps matches TRBD1 (6 bases). Trimming removed 5 bases at V and 10 bases at J, with 18 bases between. CDR1 is SGHTA, CDR2 FQGNSA, per germline. CDR3 length: 15 residues. The CDR3 is CASSARGGAGSPLHF. The CDR3 coding sequence is TGTGCCAGCAGCGCGCGAGGGGGGGCAGGATCACCCCTCCACTTT.

This clonotype has more than one count but fewer than ten. The chain uses TRBV28 and TRBJ2-1, with 11 bases identical to TRBD2. CDR3 size: 16 residues. J gave up 7 bases and V 6 bases, and 11 bases lay outside the gene matches. CDR1 and CDR2 (germline): MDHEN, SYDVKM. The CDR3 region has the DNA TGTGCCAGCAGCTCGCCTTCTCCTAGCGGGAGGAATGAGCAGTTCTTC. This translates into CASSSPSPSGRNEQFF.